The clone carrying this T cell receptor beta chain was recorded once. Sequenced by immunoSEQ multiplex PCR; TCRdb stores in-frame clones only, minus some. Here the sample spans 150,000 to 200,000 clones, 85% to 95% being singletons. These data belong to a study of T cell responses to AZD1222 COVID-19 vaccine. The germline CDR1 and CDR2 sequences are SGDLS and YYNGEE. The CDR3 is 13 residues long. V was shortened by 0 bases and J by 0 bases, with 3 bases between the two germline ends. Sample: peripheral blood, taken on day 0 of AZD1222 vaccination. This receptor was obtained from an adult in good health. The chain is built from TRBV9 and TRBJ1-1, with D unresolved. CDR3 loop: CASSVGMNTEAFF. The CDR3 DNA follows: TGTGCCAGCAGCGTAGGAATGAACACTGAAGCTTTCTTT.